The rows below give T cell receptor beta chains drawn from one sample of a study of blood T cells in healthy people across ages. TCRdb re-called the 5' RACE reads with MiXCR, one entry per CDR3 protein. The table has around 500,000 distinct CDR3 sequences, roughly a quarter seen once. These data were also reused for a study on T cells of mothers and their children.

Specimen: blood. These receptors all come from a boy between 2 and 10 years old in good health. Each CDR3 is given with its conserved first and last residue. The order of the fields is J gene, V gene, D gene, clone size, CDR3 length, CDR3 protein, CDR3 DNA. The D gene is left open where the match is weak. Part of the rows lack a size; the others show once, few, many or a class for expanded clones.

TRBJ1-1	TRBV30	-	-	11	CAWRLNTEAFF	TGTGCCTGGAGGTTGAACACTGAGGCTTTCTTT
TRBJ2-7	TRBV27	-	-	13	CASSFSGGHEQYF	TGTGCCAGCAGTTTTTCGGGGGGCCACGAGCAGTACTTC
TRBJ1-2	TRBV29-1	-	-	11	CSVDSEYGYTF	TGCAGCGTTGATTCGGAGTATGGCTACACCTTC
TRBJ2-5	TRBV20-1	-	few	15	CSARDPQPEWETQYF	TGCAGTGCTAGAGACCCGCAACCGGAGTGGGAGACCCAGTACTTC
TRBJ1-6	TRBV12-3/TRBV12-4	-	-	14	CASSLGSGNSPLHF	TGTGCCAGCAGTTTGGGGTCGGGGAATTCACCCCTCCACTTT
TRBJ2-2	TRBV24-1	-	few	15	CATSDLSRNTGELFF	TGTGCCACCAGTGATTTAAGCAGGAACACCGGGGAGCTGTTTTTT
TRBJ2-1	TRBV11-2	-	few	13	CASSSGPNNEQFF	TGTGCCAGCAGCTCTGGACCAAACAATGAGCAGTTCTTC
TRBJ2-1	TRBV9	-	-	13	CASSVSGTGEQFF	TGTGCCAGCAGCGTATCTGGGACGGGGGAGCAGTTCTTC
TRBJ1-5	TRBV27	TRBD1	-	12	CAAGTVDQPQHF	TGTGCCGCTGGGACAGTTGATCAGCCCCAGCATTTT
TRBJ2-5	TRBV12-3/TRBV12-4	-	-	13	CASSLESEETQYF	TGTGCCAGCAGTTTAGAGTCGGAAGAGACCCAGTACTTC
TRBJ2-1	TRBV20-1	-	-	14	CSARLLVPGYEQFF	TGCAGTGCTCGGTTATTGGTTCCTGGTTATGAGCAGTTCTTC
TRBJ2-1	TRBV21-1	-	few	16	CASSNYGGRSYNEQFF	TGTGCCAGCAGCAATTATGGGGGCCGGTCCTACAATGAGCAGTTCTTC
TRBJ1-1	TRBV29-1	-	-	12	CSVEWGNTEAFF	TGCAGCGTTGAATGGGGGAACACTGAAGCTTTCTTT
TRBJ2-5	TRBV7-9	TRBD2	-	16	CASSWPAGLAEETQYF	TGTGCCAGCAGCTGGCCCGCGGGACTAGCAGAAGAGACCCAGTACTTC
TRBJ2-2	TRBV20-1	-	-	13	CSAREGGVGELFF	TGCAGTGCTAGGGAAGGAGGCGTCGGGGAGCTGTTTTTT
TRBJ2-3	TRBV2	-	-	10	CAISTDTQYF	TGTGCCATCTCCACAGATACGCAGTATTTT
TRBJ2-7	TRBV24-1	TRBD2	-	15	CATSDCLAGSYEQYF	TGTGCTACCAGTGACTGCCTAGCGGGGTCCTACGAGCAGTACTTC
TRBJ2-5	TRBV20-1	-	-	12	CGAMGVQETQYF	TGCGGTGCCATGGGGGTCCAAGAGACCCAGTACTTC
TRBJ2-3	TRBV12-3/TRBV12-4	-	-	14	CASSFTVRADTQYF	TGTGCCAGCAGTTTCACAGTCAGAGCAGATACGCAATATTTT
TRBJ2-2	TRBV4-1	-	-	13	CASRQKAAGELFF	TGCGCCAGCAGACAGAAGGCCGCCGGGGAGCTGTTTTTT
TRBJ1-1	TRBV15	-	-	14	CATSRARLFTEAFF	TGTGCCACCAGCAGAGCCCGTCTCTTTACTGAAGCTTTCTTT
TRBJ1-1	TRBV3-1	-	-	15	CASSQVSRGYTEAFF	TGTGCCAGCAGCCAAGTGAGTCGGGGGTACACTGAAGCTTTCTTT
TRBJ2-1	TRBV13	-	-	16	CASSPTPGSSYNEQFF	TGTGCCAGCAGCCCCACCCCAGGGAGCTCCTACAATGAGCAGTTCTTC
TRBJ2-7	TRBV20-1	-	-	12	CSARSGGYEQYF	TGCAGTGCTAGGTCGGGCGGCTACGAGCAGTACTTC
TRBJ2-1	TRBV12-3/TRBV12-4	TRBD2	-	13	CASFLAGEDEQFF	TGTGCCAGCTTCCTAGCGGGGGAGGATGAGCAGTTCTTC
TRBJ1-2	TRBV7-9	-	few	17	CASQPPGPGESIYGYTF	TGTGCCAGCCAGCCCCCGGGACCGGGAGAGTCTATCTATGGCTACACCTTC
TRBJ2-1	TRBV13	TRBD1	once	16	CASSPYGQAPSDEQFF	TGTGCCAGCAGCCCTTACGGACAGGCACCAAGCGATGAGCAGTTCTTC
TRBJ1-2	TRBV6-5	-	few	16	CASSYSPDPRADGYTF	TGTGCCAGCAGTTACTCACCAGACCCCAGGGCTGATGGCTACACCTTC
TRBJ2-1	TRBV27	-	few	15	CASSLSFGGYNEQFF	TGTGCCAGCAGTTTGAGTTTTGGGGGGTACAATGAGCAGTTCTTC
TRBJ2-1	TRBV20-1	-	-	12	CSARIGYNEQFF	TGCAGTGCTAGAATTGGGTACAATGAGCAGTTCTTC
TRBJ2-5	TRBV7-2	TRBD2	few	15	CASSLGGGIQETQYF	TGTGCCAGCAGCTTAGGCGGGGGGATACAAGAGACCCAGTACTTC
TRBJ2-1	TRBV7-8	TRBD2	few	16	CASSLYGTSGINEQFF	TGTGCCAGCAGCTTGTACGGGACTAGCGGGATAAATGAGCAGTTCTTC
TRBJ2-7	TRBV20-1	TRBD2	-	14	CSARSSGVYYEQYF	TGCAGTGCGAGGAGTAGCGGGGTATACTACGAGCAGTACTTC
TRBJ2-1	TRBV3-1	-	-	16	CASSQMGAGTPNEQFF	TGTGCCAGCAGCCAGATGGGGGCGGGGACCCCCAATGAGCAGTTCTTC
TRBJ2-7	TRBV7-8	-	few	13	CASSASRTYEQYF	TGTGCCAGCAGCGCGAGCAGAACCTACGAGCAGTACTTC
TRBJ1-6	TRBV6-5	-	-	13	CASRDEQNSPLHF	TGTGCCAGCAGGGATGAACAAAATTCACCCCTCCACTTT
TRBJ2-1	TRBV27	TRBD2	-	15	CASSYSGSSYNEQFF	TGTGCCAGCAGTTATAGCGGGAGCTCCTACAATGAGCAGTTCTTC
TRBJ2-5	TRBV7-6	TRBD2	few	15	CASSLGLAGGTYQYF	TGTGCCAGCAGCTTAGGGCTAGCGGGAGGGACGTACCAGTACTTC
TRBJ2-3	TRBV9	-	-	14	CASSVERGPDTQYF	TGTGCCAGCAGCGTAGAAAGGGGTCCAGATACGCAGTATTTT